This paragraph reports one T cell receptor beta chain. What it binds is not known. Additional DNA sequences in this sample encode the identical CDR3. This sample was taken from a study of OX40 agonist ivuxolimab in advanced cancers. Study observations and caveats: Researchers did not determine the expanded peripheral T cells' antigen specificity. Clonal expansion was seen in CD4+ and CD8+ blood T cells by week 6 at 0.1 to 3.0 mg/kg.

Autoimmune disease history or systemic immunosuppression meant exclusion. Sampling times: baseline, cycle 4 day 1, cycle 7 day 1. Assay used: immunoSEQ multiplex PCR; TCRdb lists only in-frame clones, some missing. The sample has about 73,000 clones, about nine tenths seen once. The sequencing used CD4+ or CD8+ T cells sorted from blood, collected in a trial of the OX40 agonist ivuxolimab. This receptor was taken from an adult with an advanced solid tumor such as melanoma, head and neck, liver or kidney cancer.

CDR3 sequence reads: CASNPTGGPDIQYF. Here the CDR3 DNA reads TGTGCCAGCAACCCGACTGGGGGCCCAGACATTCAGTACTTC. The V and J genes are TRBV6-6 and TRBJ2-4; D is possibly TRBD1 (6 bases). Looked up from germline, CDR1 is MNHNY and CDR2 is SVGAGI (reference sequence). This CDR3 contains 14 residues. Trimming took off 7 bases at V and 8 bases at J, with 18 bases between the two ends.